This T cell receptor (beta chain) was sequenced during a study of T cells in Graves' hyperthyroidism and ophthalmopathy. V was shortened by 7 bases and J by 2 bases, with 12 bases between the two germline ends. Germline V gives CDR1 SNHLY, CDR2 FYNNEI. The CDR3 is made up of 14 amino acids. Diagnosis rested on symptoms, serum thyroxine and TRAb, thyroid ultrasound, and orbital computed tomography. TCR beta CDR3 regions were amplified from RNA transcripts. During a first-round RT-PCR of the TCR CDR3, the HTBI primer set was used. Each CDR3 protein gets one entry after TCRdb re-called the multiplex PCR reads with MiXCR. The sample records hundreds of thousands of distinct CDR3 sequences, 45% being singletons.

The TCR originated in an adult man with Graves' disease, either hyperthyroidism or ophthalmopathy (not recorded which). The sample taken for sequencing was peripheral blood or thyroid tissue (not recorded which). The chain joins TRBV2 to TRBJ1-5; D remains unclear. As DNA, the CDR3 is TGTGCCAGCAACCTCGGGTCACGCAATCAGCCCCAGCATTTT. Its protein is CASNLGSRNQPQHF.